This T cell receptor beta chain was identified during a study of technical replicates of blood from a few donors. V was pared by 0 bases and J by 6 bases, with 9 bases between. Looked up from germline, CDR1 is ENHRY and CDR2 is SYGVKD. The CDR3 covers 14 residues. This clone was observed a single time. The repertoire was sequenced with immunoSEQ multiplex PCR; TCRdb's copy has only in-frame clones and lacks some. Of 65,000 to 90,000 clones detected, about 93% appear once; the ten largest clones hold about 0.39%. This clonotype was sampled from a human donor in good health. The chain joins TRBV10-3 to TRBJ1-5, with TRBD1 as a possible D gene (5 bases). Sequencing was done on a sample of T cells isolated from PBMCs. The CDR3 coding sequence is TGTGCCATCAGTGAGTCCAGGGAGGGTCAGCCCCAGCATTTT. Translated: CAISESREGQPQHF.